The following is a T cell receptor beta chain sequence with its context. What antigen it recognizes has not been identified. No much larger clone is present one base from it, and per-base qualities are unavailable. The source of the sample is a study of blood T cell repertoires in COVID-19 (dated by TCRdb to between 2020 and 2021). Regarding the complete study: Samples from collaborators originated in the United States, Italy and Spain and spanned both the acute and convalescent phases of COVID-19. The prospective study material was composed of cDNA or gDNA derived from T cells, B-cell-depleted T cells, or PBMCs. Deeply sampled blood TCRbeta repertoires from subjects exposed to, actively infected with, or recovered from COVID-19 were included in the dataset. A freely available public database, intended as a resource for researchers studying the immune response to SARS-CoV-2, is where the repertoires were released. Samples were obtained from the ongoing ImmuneRACE study (first 160 participants) and from some 1,200 subjects provided by 6 global collaborators. Nearly every sample came with metadata listing a de-identified subject ID, COVID-19 status, age in years and sex. Where HLA class I and class II types were available, the types were taken from metadata supplied by the sample provider, not from assay-based typing. Here is what the overall study found, with its caveats: How much clinical and demographic metadata was included differed by source and by participant, and the metadata was provided uncurated.

TCRbeta CDR3 regions were amplified from genomic DNA by means of the immunoSEQ Assay, a bias-controlled multiplex PCR. Under the source paper's analysis protocol: The number of nucleated cells in each sample was estimated by amplification of reference gene primers within the assay. To quantify the absolute abundance of each unique TCRbeta CDR3 rearrangement, sequence reads were collapsed and filtered. For each sample, productive Simpson clonality was calculated as the square root of Simpson's diversity index across productive rearrangements. The table was pulled from immuneACCESS by TCRdb, which kept in-frame rearrangements only. Such tables lose some clones; where checked, under half of the loss comes from unresolved V genes, and the rest has no known cause. From that table come the V and J calls and clone size; the DNA was used to work out D and trimming. In all, the sample holds some 350,000 clones, and under 95% of those were seen once. The ten largest account for 2.5% to 4% of the sample.

The CDR3 starts with the cysteine, ends with the phenylalanine, and has 16 residues. The CDR3 DNA has 48 bases and is translated from base 1. Sequences SGDLS (CDR1) and YYNGEE (CDR2) are obtained from the germline V gene. V lost 6 bases and J lost 5 bases; the stretch between them is 20 bases long. A second Seattle source provided samples from volunteer blood donors who had recovered from COVID-19. The collaborating institutions used their own protocols to collect whole blood in K2EDTA tubes. For TCRbeta analysis, collaborator samples were shipped as frozen whole blood, as isolated PBMCs, or as DNA extracted from either sample type.

The sequence was obtained from a young woman who had recovered from COVID-19. The chain was built from TRBV9 and TRBJ2-2; tentative D gene TRBD2, with 6 bases matching. Sequencing was done on a sample of peripheral blood. The nucleotide sequence reads as follows: TGTGCCAGCAACCGAGGGAGCGGAGGAGGGACCGGGGAGCTGTTTTTT. Translated, it reads CASNRGSGGGTGELFF.